This record looks at one TCR beta chain sequence and its context. Assay: immunoSEQ multiplex PCR; the TCRdb copy retains only in-frame clones and omits some. The table has nearly 200,000 clones, around 82% seen once. Participants had their cohort set by participant-reported clinical history. This CDR3 contains 15 residues. The germline gives CDR1 MGHRA, CDR2 YSYEKL. V was trimmed by 5 bases and J by 6 bases, leaving 17 bases between them. The entry originates in a study of blood T cell repertoires in COVID-19. The sequencing sample was made of PBMCs or T cells enriched from blood (not recorded which). This sequence originates from a man in his forties who had recovered from COVID-19. The chain links TRBV4-1 to TRBJ1-3; weak D call: TRBD1 (5 bases). DNA for the CDR3: TGCGCCAGCAGCTCCCGGGCAGGGAGGGAAAACACCATATATTTT. It codes for CASSSRAGRENTIYF.